This entry lists 17 T cell receptor beta chains sequenced from one sample in a study of breast tumors, draining lymph nodes, adjacent tissues. TCRdb processed the multiplex PCR reads anew with MiXCR; each CDR3 protein has one entry. The profile shows some 130,000 distinct CDR3 sequences, just under 20% of them singletons. Breast cancer patients provided tissue from their axillary draining lymph nodes. Sample: axillary lymph node tissue. All receptors come from a female donor with breast cancer. Some clones in this sample may be carry-over from other donors' samples.

This clonotype occurred many times. The chain is built from TRBV20-1 and TRBJ2-1; 9 nucleotides align to TRBD2. The V and J ends lost 0 bases and 6 bases, in that order; junction bases with no gene match: 3. The CDR3 sequence is 14 residues long. Looked up from germline, CDR1 is DFQATT and CDR2 is SNEGSKA (reference sequence). The CDR3 DNA reads TGCAGTGCTAGAGATAGCGGGAGAGGCAATGAGCAGTTCTTC. It translates to CSARDSGRGNEQFF.

With regard to this clonotype: A read error may be the cause here, since a much bigger clone is one base away. The chain carries TRBV19 and TRBJ2-1; D remains unclear. Germline CDR1 LNHDA, CDR2 SQIVND (reference sequence). This CDR3 has 12 amino acids. CDR3 protein: CASRRAYNGQFF. The CDR3 DNA follows: TGTGCCAGTAGAAGGGCATACAATGGGCAGTTCTTC.

This clonotype was observed many times. The chain combines TRBV6-6 with TRBJ2-7; 7 nucleotides agree with TRBD2. Germline V gives CDR1 MNHNY, CDR2 SVGAGI (reference sequence). This CDR3 spans 14 amino acids. V lost 5 bases to trimming and J lost 1 base; unmatched junction nucleotides: 5. CDR3 sequence reads: CASSTSGDSYEQYF. Here the CDR3 DNA reads TGTGCCAGCAGTACCAGCGGGGATTCCTACGAGCAGTACTTC.

With regard to this clonotype: With a much larger clone just one base away, this may be a read error. The chain has TRBV7-2 and TRBJ2-5; either TRBD1 or TRBD2 may supply D (5 bases each). In germline, CDR1 is SGHTA, CDR2 FQGNSA. The V end lost 3 bases, the J end lost 2 bases, and 13 bases lay between the germline ends. CDR3 length equals 15 residues. In nucleotides, the CDR3 is TGTGCCAGCAGCTTTTTCCGGGGCGTTCAAGAGACCCAGTACTTC. Its translation: CASSFFRGVQETQYF. The variable domain in full, with the rest retrieved from reference TRBV7-2 and TRBJ2-5, is GAGVSQSPSNKVTEKGKDVELRCDPISGHTALYWYRQSLGQGLEFLIYFQGNSAPDKSGLPSDRFSAERTGGSVSTLTIQRTQQEDSAVYLCASSFFRGVQETQYFGPGTRLLVL.

This clonotype was found a few times. The rearrangement joins TRBV19 to TRBJ1-2; D not resolved. Germline values: CDR1 LNHDA, CDR2 SQIVND (reference sequence). CDR3 size: 13 residues. V lost 7 bases to trimming and J lost 8 bases, with 17 bases between them. The CDR3 region is CASTPTNTMGYTF. The CDR3 nucleotides read TGTGCCAGTACCCCGACTAATACTATGGGCTACACCTTC.

This clonotype was seen ten or more times. The chain couples TRBV2 to TRBJ2-2; 9 positions agree with TRBD2. The length of the CDR3 is 18 residues. Germline lookup yields CDR1 SNHLY and CDR2 FYNNEI. V was clipped by 2 bases and J by 5 bases; unmatched bases: 12. CDR3 nucleotides: TGTGCCAGCAGTGAAAGGAATTGGCGTCTAGCGGGGACCGGGGAGCTGTTTTTT. It codes for CASSERNWRLAGTGELFF.

This clonotype was counted ten times or more. This chain connects TRBV19 to TRBJ1-3; D might be TRBD1 (5 bases). With 4 bases removed from V and 1 base from J, the gap between germline ends came to 8 bases. In germline, CDR1 is LNHDA, CDR2 SQIVND (reference sequence). This CDR3 is built from 14 residues. The DNA of the CDR3 is TGTGCCAGTAGTACAGGGTGGTCTGGAAACACCATATATTTT. Translation: CASSTGWSGNTIYF.

This clonotype showed up many times. The chain combines TRBV12-3 or TRBV12-4 with TRBJ2-7; the D is unclear. Trimming removed 2 bases at V and 5 bases at J, with 10 bases between. This CDR3 region has 13 residues. The CDR3 DNA reads TGTGCCAGCAGTTTATTTGGGCGCGACGAGCAGTACTTC. It yields the protein CASSLFGRDEQYF.

This clonotype was observed many times. The rearrangement links TRBV4-1 to TRBJ1-6, with no clear D. Germline loops: CDR1 MGHRA, CDR2 YSYEKL. This CDR3 spans 12 amino acids. V was clipped by 1 base and J by 6 bases, with 1 base between them. CDR3 DNA: TGCGCCAGCAGCCAAGTTAATTCACCCCTCCACTTT. Translation: CASSQVNSPLHF.

This clonotype was observed many times. The chain carries TRBV7-2 and TRBJ2-5; 11 bases are shared with TRBD2. This CDR3 region has 16 residues. V lost 4 bases and J lost 1; bases outside the gene matches: 5. CDR1 is SGHTA, CDR2 FQGNSA, per germline. CDR3 protein: CASSSRLAGTQETQYF. The CDR3 coding sequence is TGTGCCAGCAGCTCCAGACTAGCGGGAACCCAAGAGACCCAGTACTTC.

This clonotype was seen many times. This chain joins TRBV7-8 and TRBJ1-2; 10 positions agree with TRBD1. The CDR3 totals 17 residues. Losses at the gene ends were 1 base for V and 8 bases for J; bases not matched to a gene: 13. Germline-derived CDR1 and CDR2 are SGHVS and FQNEAQ. The DNA for the CDR3 is TGTGCCAGCAGCTTAGGAAACACGGGACAGGGGAAGGGAGGCTACACCTTC. It translates to CASSLGNTGQGKGGYTF.

This clonotype has just a few counts. The chain couples TRBV6-5 to TRBJ2-4; either TRBD1 or TRBD2 may supply D (5 bases each). Germline CDR1 reads MNHEY; CDR2 reads SVGAGI. The CDR3 sequence is 17 residues long. The ends were cut back, 5 bases at V and 1 base at J, with 18 bases in the middle. CDR3 in DNA: TGTGCCAGCAGTACTACTCCAGGGAGTGAGGCCAAAAACATTCAGTACTTC. It specifies CASSTTPGSEAKNIQYF.

About this clonotype itself: At one boundary the junction diverges from the germline segment, which might be a read error. The chain uses TRBV28 and TRBJ2-7; 7 nucleotides match TRBD1. This CDR3 is 15 amino acids long. Germline-derived CDR1 and CDR2 are MDHEN and SYDVKM. CDR3 in amino acids: CASREQGIMSYERYF. CDR3 in DNA: TGTGCCAGCAGAGAACAGGGGATAATGTCCTACGAGCGGTACTTC.

This clonotype was counted many times. The rearrangement uses TRBV20-1 and TRBJ2-7; no clear D. The CDR3 spans 16 residues. CDR1 is DFQATT, CDR2 SNEGSKA, per germline (reference sequence). Trimming removed 1 base at V and 0 bases at J, with 16 bases between. This chain's CDR3 is CSARGRWEGRSYEQYF. The CDR3, as DNA: TGCAGTGCTAGAGGCCGCTGGGAAGGGCGCTCCTACGAGCAGTACTTC.

This clonotype was observed a handful of times. The rearrangement links TRBV5-6 to TRBJ2-1; D gene uncertain. With 2 bases removed from V and 0 bases from J, the gap between germline ends came to 24 bases. Germline-derived CDR1 and CDR2 are SGHDT and YYEEEE. The CDR3 length is 20 residues. The CDR3 loop is CASSFPDFNTRESSYNEQFF. The CDR3 DNA sequence: TGTGCCAGCAGCTTTCCCGACTTTAACACCAGAGAGAGCTCCTACAATGAGCAGTTCTTC.

Points on this clonotype: The junction shows a germline mismatch at one end, possibly a read error. The chain combines TRBV7-2 with TRBJ1-2; D perhaps matches TRBD1 (5 bases). This CDR3 is 17 amino acids long. Germline-derived CDR1 and CDR2 are SGHTA and FQGNSA. The CDR3 protein is CVSSLVGLGQGLRGYTF. The CDR3 DNA follows: TGTGTCAGCAGCTTAGTCGGACTGGGGCAGGGATTGAGGGGCTACACCTTC.

The rearrangement uses TRBV28 and TRBJ2-7, with D possibly being TRBD2 (6 bases). CDR3 length: 15 amino acids. The ends were cut back, 5 bases at V and 2 bases at J, with 16 bases in the middle. Germline CDR1 MDHEN, CDR2 SYDVKM. The CDR3 DNA reads TGTGCCAGCAGTCCTGGCGGGGTGAGCCCCTACGAGCAGTACTTC. The encoded protein is CASSPGGVSPYEQYF.